These 24 T cell receptor beta chains were sequenced from one sample in a study of CD8 T cells in Susac syndrome. With random hexamers, roughly 0.5 to 1 ug RNA was reverse transcribed. Via MiXCR, TCRdb re-called the immunoSEQ multiplex PCR reads, giving one row per CDR3 protein. The data show 160,000 or so distinct CDR3 sequences, 85% to 95% seen once. Material for sequencing was CD4+ T cells from PBMCs. These receptors were obtained from a human donor with Susac syndrome.

The gene calls are TRBV7-9 and TRBJ2-1; 8 bases match TRBD2. Germline lookup yields CDR1 SEHNR and CDR2 FQNEAQ (reference sequence). The V segment lost 5 bases and the J segment 4 bases; nucleotides outside the gene matches: 10. This CDR3 comprises 16 residues. DNA for the CDR3: TGTGCCAGCAGCCCTCCGGGGAGCGGGGGTTACAATGAGCAGTTCTTC. This encodes CASSPPGSGGYNEQFF.

The chain links TRBV4-2 to TRBJ2-4; the match to TRBD2 covers 8 bases. The V segment lost 1 base and the J segment 0 bases; nucleotides outside the gene matches: 8. Germline-derived CDR1 and CDR2 are LGHNA and YNFKEQ. CDR3 length: 18 residues. The CDR3 is CASSQVGAGGLAKNIQYF. The CDR3 DNA follows: TGTGCCAGCAGCCAAGTGGGGGCGGGGGGTCTAGCCAAAAACATTCAGTACTTC.

The rearrangement joins TRBV29-1 to TRBJ1-2, with 7 bases aligning to TRBD1. V was clipped by 4 bases and J by 5 bases; unmatched bases: 7. The CDR3 is 13 amino acids. Per the germline V gene, CDR1 is SQVTM and CDR2 is ANQGSEA. CDR3 loop: CSVVARGSYGYTF. CDR3 in DNA: TGCAGCGTTGTGGCCAGGGGGAGTTATGGCTACACCTTC.

The gene calls are TRBV6-5 and TRBJ1-6, with a tentative D call TRBD1 (5 bases). Germline V gene lookup returns CDR1 MNHEY and CDR2 SVGAGI. The CDR3 consists of 14 residues. The V end was cut by 4 bases, the J end by 10 bases, with 14 bases between. The CDR3, as DNA: TGTGCCAGCAGTTCGCAGGGCTTGGGCTCACCCCTCCACTTT. Its protein is CASSSQGLGSPLHF.

This rearrangement joins TRBV6-2 or TRBV6-3 to TRBJ2-5, with 9 nucleotides matching TRBD2. This CDR3 is 16 amino acids long. The J segment lost 3 bases and the V segment lost 6 bases, leaving 11 bases of the junction unmatched. Germline values: CDR1 MNHEY, CDR2 SVGEGT. The CDR3 spells CASSRLAEWGKETQYF. Here the CDR3 DNA reads TGTGCCAGCAGCCGACTAGCGGAATGGGGCAAAGAGACCCAGTACTTC.

The gene calls are TRBV12-3 or TRBV12-4 and TRBJ2-1; the D gene is possibly TRBD2 (5 bases). The CDR3 runs to 15 residues. Trimming removed 6 bases at V and 5 bases at J, with 17 bases between. In DNA form, the CDR3 reads TGTGCCAGCAGCCACCAACTAGACGTTAACAATGAGCAGTTCTTC. It specifies CASSHQLDVNNEQFF.

The V gene is TRBV5-1, the J gene TRBJ2-7; D might be TRBD1 (7 bases). Trimming took 3 bases from V and 2 from J, leaving 12 bases between them. Per germline, CDR1 SGHRS and CDR2 YFSETQ. This CDR3 has 14 residues. The CDR3 nucleotides read TGCGCCAGCAGCTGGGGGGACAGTACCTACGAGCAGTACTTC. Amino acid sequence: CASSWGDSTYEQYF.

This clonotype has a single count. The chain combines TRBV11-2 with TRBJ2-5; no clear D. In germline, CDR1 is SGHAT, CDR2 FQNNGV. Trimming removed 5 bases from V and 0 bases from J, with 10 bases in between. The CDR3 loop spans 14 amino acids. The CDR3 loop reads CASSPTVYQETQYF. As DNA, the CDR3 is TGTGCCAGCAGCCCCACGGTCTACCAAGAGACCCAGTACTTC.

The chain is built from TRBV29-1 and TRBJ1-5; possible D gene TRBD1, 5 bases. CDR1 and CDR2 from the germline V gene are SQVTM and ANQGSEA. The CDR3 length is 15 residues. V was trimmed by 4 bases and J by 3 bases, leaving 16 bases between them. The DNA of the CDR3 is TGCAGCGTTGTAGTGGGGACCGGGATCAATCAGCCCCAGCATTTT. This gives the protein CSVVVGTGINQPQHF.

The chain uses TRBV27 and TRBJ2-4; D gene unclear. Germline V gene data show CDR1 as MNHEY and CDR2 as SMNVEV (reference sequence). The V and J ends lost 10 bases and 5 bases respectively, with 0 bases between them. The length of the CDR3 is 8 residues. Here the CDR3 DNA reads TGTGCCAAAAACATTCAGTACTTC. Encoded protein: CAKNIQYF.

The chain employs TRBV7-3 and TRBJ1-1, with 7 bases fitting TRBD1. From germline, CDR1 is SGHTA and CDR2 FQGTGA. There are 14 residues in the CDR3. With 4 bases clipped from V and 2 bases from J, the junction kept 4 bases outside the gene matches. CDR3 nucleotides: TGTGCCAGCAGCTGGGGACAGACTAACACTGAAGCTTTCTTT. Its translation is CASSWGQTNTEAFF.

The count of this clonotype is one. This sequence joins TRBV7-8 and TRBJ1-6; maybe TRBD1 (6 bases). Trimming cost V 4 bases and J 10 bases, with 14 bases left between them. Germline lookup yields CDR1 SGHVS and CDR2 FQNEAQ. The CDR3 has 14 amino acids. Written as DNA, the CDR3 is TGTGCCAGCAGCTCGCAGGGGCTGATCTCACCCCTCCACTTT. It codes for CASSSQGLISPLHF. Full variable domain (remainder filled in from reference TRBV7-8 and TRBJ1-6): GAGVSQSPRYKVAKRGQDVALRCDPISGHVSLFWYQQALGQGPEFLTYFQNEAQLDKSGLPSDRFFAERPEGSVSTLKIQRTQQEDSAVYLCASSSQGLISPLHFGNGTRLTVT.

The rearrangement links TRBV14 to TRBJ2-3; D is possibly TRBD1 (6 bases). The CDR3 extends over 13 amino acids. Germline CDR1 and CDR2: SGHDN and FVKESK. V was trimmed by 8 bases and J by 2 bases, leaving 11 bases between them. The DNA for the CDR3 is TGTGCCAGCCGGGACACTAACACAGATACGCAGTATTTT. The encoded protein is CASRDTNTDTQYF.

V usage is TRBV29-1 and J usage is TRBJ2-2, with D maybe TRBD1 (5 bases). V lost 4 bases to trimming and J lost 1 base, with 10 bases between them. Germline CDR1 is SQVTM and CDR2 is ANQGSEA. This CDR3 comprises 14 residues. In DNA, the CDR3 is TGCAGCGTTGTTGGACAAATGAACACCGGGGAGCTGTTTTTT. As protein: CSVVGQMNTGELFF.

The genes are TRBV6-6 and TRBJ1-2; D may be TRBD1 (5 bases). Per germline, CDR1 MNHNY and CDR2 SVGAGI (reference sequence). The CDR3 totals 15 residues. The ends were cut back, 6 bases at V and 4 bases at J, with 18 bases in the middle. In DNA, the CDR3 is TGTGCCAGCAGCCGCGGGAGCGGGGGTCCCTATGGCTACACCTTC. Translation gives CASSRGSGGPYGYTF.

This rearrangement joins TRBV29-1 to TRBJ2-6; D is perhaps TRBD1 or TRBD2 (6 bases each). There are 15 residues in the CDR3. The germline V gene has CDR1 SQVTM and CDR2 ANQGSEA. Trimming removed 3 bases from V and 0 bases from J, with 9 bases in between. Here the CDR3 DNA reads TGCAGCGTTGACGGGGGCTCCTCTGGGGCCAACGTCCTGACTTTC. It is translated as CSVDGGSSGANVLTF.

The V call is TRBV25-1, the J call TRBJ1-4; D ambiguous. Germline V gene sequence: CDR1 MGHDK, CDR2 SYGVNS. V was clipped by 7 bases and J by 3 bases, with 12 bases between them. This CDR3 comprises 14 residues. DNA for the CDR3: TGTGCCAGCACACCACAGAACGCTAATGAAAAACTGTTTTTT. Protein: CASTPQNANEKLFF.

This chain links TRBV5-1 with TRBJ1-4; 10 positions match TRBD1. J lost 2 bases, V lost 3 bases, and 10 bases had no gene match. Germline lookup yields CDR1 SGHRS and CDR2 YFSETQ. The CDR3 loop spans 18 amino acids. CDR3 DNA sequence: TGCGCCAGCAGCTCCCAACCCCCGGGACAGGGGACTAATGAAAAACTGTTTTTT. Its translation is CASSSQPPGQGTNEKLFF.

The CDR3 coding sequence is TGTGCCAGCTCCCCCAGGGGCTTAGAAGAGCAGTACTTC. The encoded protein is CASSPRGLEEQYF. V and J are TRBV18 and TRBJ2-7; the D gene is possibly TRBD1 (6 bases). Between the trimmed V and J ends, which lost 6 bases and 7 bases, there was a span of 16 bases. Looked up from germline, CDR1 is KGHSH and CDR2 is LQKENI. The CDR3 totals 13 residues.

V usage is TRBV4-2 and J usage is TRBJ1-1, with TRBD1 matching over 7 bases. The CDR3 is 13 residues long. The V and J ends lost 4 bases and 5 bases, in that order; junction bases with no gene match: 4. In germline, CDR1 is LGHNA, CDR2 YNFKEQ. Written as DNA, the CDR3 is TGTGCCAGCAGCCGGAAGGGACAGACTGAAGCTTTCTTT. The encoded protein is CASSRKGQTEAFF.

J is TRBJ2-1 and V is TRBV5-7, with TRBD2 matching over 9 bases. TRBV5-7 is known as an ORF, though its function is uncertain. The CDR3 has 15 amino acids. V lost 3 bases, J lost 4 bases, and 5 bases stayed unmatched. The CDR3 loop is CASSSYSGGYNEQFF. For the CDR3, the DNA is TGTGCCAGCAGCTCGTACAGCGGGGGGTACAATGAGCAGTTCTTC.

The rearrangement links TRBV3-1 to TRBJ1-2; D may be TRBD1 (5 bases). V was cut by 4 bases and J by 2 bases, with 11 bases left in between. CDR1 is LGHDT, CDR2 YNNKEL, per germline (reference sequence). The CDR3 covers 14 residues. CDR3: CASSRQQANYGYTF. CDR3 in DNA: TGTGCCAGCAGCCGTCAACAGGCGAACTATGGCTACACCTTC.

This rearrangement joins TRBV3-1 to TRBJ2-1; 11 positions match TRBD2. Unmatched junction bases numbered 11, after V lost 5 bases and J lost 8 bases. The CDR3 covers 16 residues. Germline V CDR1 and CDR2: LGHDT, YNNKEL (reference sequence). Here the CDR3 DNA reads TGTGCCAGCAGCAAACGTGGGACTAGCGGCCCCGATGAGCAGTTCTTC. This codes for CASSKRGTSGPDEQFF.

This sequence joins TRBV9 and TRBJ2-1; 7 bases line up with TRBD2. V lost 6 bases and J lost 7; bases outside the gene matches: 13. Germline V gives CDR1 SGDLS, CDR2 YYNGEE. CDR3 length equals 15 residues. In DNA form, the CDR3 reads TGTGCCAGCACCCCCCACCCAGGCGGGGGTAATGAGCAGTTCTTC. It yields the protein CASTPHPGGGNEQFF.